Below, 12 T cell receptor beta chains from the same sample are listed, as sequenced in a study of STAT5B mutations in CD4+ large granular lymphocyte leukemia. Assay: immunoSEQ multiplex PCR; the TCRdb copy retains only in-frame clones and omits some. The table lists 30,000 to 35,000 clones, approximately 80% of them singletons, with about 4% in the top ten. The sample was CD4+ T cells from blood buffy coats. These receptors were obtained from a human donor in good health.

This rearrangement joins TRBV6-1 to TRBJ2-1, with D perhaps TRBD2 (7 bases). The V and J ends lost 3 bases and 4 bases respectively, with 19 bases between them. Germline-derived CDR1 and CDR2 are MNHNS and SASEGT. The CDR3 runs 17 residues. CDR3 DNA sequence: TGTGCCAGCAGTGACGGGTGGGGGGGCCCCTTATACAATGAGCAGTTCTTC. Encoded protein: CASSDGWGGPLYNEQFF.

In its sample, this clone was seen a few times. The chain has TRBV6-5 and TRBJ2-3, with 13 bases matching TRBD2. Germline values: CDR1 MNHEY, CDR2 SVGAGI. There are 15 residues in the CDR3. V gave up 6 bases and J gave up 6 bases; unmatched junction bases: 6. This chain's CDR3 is CASRRTSGSRDTQYF. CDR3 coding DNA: TGTGCCAGCAGGAGGACTAGCGGGAGTAGGGATACGCAGTATTTT.

The CDR3 DNA reads TGCGCCAGCAGCTTGGCCGGGGATGAGCAGTTCTTC. Its protein product is CASSLAGDEQFF. The chain employs TRBV5-1 and TRBJ2-1; D is perhaps TRBD2 (5 bases). The CDR3 is made up of 12 amino acids. V lost 0 bases to trimming and J lost 8 bases, with 6 bases between them. The germline gives CDR1 SGHRS, CDR2 YFSETQ.

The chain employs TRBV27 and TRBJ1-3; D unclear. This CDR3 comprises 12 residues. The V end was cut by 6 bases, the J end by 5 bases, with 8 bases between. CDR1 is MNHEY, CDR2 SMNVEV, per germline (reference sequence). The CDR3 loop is CASRSARNTIYF. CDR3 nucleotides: TGTGCCAGCAGATCAGCCAGAAACACCATATATTTT.

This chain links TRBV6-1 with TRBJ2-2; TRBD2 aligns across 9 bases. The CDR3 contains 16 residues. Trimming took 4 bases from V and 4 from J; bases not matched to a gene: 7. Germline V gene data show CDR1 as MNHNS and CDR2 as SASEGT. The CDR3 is CASSGLGGRVTGELFF. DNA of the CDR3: TGTGCCAGCAGTGGACTGGGCGGGAGGGTCACCGGGGAGCTGTTTTTT.

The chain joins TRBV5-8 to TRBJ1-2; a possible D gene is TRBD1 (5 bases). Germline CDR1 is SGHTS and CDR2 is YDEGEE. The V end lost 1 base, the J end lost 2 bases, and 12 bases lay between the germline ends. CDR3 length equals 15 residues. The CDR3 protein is CASSLPGRENYGYTF. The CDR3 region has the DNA TGTGCCAGCAGCTTGCCGGGACGAGAAAACTATGGCTACACCTTC.

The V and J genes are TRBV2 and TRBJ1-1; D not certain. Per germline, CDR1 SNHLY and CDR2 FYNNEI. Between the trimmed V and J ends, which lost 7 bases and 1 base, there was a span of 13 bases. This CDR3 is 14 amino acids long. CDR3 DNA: TGTGCCAGCATAAGAGGGAGTGGGAACACTGAAGCTTTCTTT. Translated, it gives CASIRGSGNTEAFF.

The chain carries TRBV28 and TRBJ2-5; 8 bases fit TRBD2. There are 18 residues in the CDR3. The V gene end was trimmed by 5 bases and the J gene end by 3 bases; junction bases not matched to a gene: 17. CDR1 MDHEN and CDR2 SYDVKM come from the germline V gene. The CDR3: CASSLRRGGRPWEETQYF. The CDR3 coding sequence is TGTGCCAGCAGTCTCCGGAGGGGCGGGAGGCCTTGGGAAGAGACCCAGTACTTC.

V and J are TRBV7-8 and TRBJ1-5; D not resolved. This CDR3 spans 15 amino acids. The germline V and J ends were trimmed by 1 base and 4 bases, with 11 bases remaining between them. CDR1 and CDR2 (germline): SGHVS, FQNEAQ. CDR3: CASSLVGDPNQPQHF. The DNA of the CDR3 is TGTGCCAGCAGCTTAGTTGGCGATCCAAATCAGCCCCAGCATTTT.

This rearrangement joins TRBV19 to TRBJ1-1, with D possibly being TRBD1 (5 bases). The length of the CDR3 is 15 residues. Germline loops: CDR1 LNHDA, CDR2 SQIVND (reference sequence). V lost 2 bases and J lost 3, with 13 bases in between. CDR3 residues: CASSIRGLGDTEAFF. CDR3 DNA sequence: TGTGCCAGTAGTATACGGGGACTGGGAGACACTGAAGCTTTCTTT.

For the CDR3, the DNA is TGTGCCAGCAGCCTACAAAAGGGGAAGGATGAGCAGTTCTTC. Translation gives CASSLQKGKDEQFF. The chain couples TRBV6-5 to TRBJ2-1; perhaps TRBD1 as D (5 bases). Trimming removed 6 bases from V and 8 bases from J, with 17 bases in between. Germline CDR1 MNHEY, CDR2 SVGAGI. The CDR3 spans 14 residues.

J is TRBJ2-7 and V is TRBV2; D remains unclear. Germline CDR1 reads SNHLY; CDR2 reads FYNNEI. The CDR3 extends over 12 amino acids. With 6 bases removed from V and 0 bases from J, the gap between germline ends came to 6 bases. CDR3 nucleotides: TGTGCCAGCAGGCTCCTCTCCTACGAGCAGTACTTC. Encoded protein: CASRLLSYEQYF.